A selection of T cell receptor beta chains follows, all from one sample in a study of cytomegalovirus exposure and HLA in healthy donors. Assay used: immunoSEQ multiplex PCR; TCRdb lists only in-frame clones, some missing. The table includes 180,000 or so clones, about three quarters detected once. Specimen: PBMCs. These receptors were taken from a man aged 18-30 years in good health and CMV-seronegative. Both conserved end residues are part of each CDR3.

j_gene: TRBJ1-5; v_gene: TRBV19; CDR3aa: CASSMRRGAFTSNQPQHF
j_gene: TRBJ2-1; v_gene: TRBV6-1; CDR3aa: CASSARGSGRYEQFF
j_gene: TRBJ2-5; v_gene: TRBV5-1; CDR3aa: CASSFTQETQYF
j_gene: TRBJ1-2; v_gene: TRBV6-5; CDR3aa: CASSSRREGLNYGYTF
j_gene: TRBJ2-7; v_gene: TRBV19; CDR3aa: CASSPDRGLYEQYF
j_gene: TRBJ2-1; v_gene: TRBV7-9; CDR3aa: CASSLPKTSGSLNNEQFF
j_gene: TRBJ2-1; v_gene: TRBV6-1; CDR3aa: CASGKGPRNEQFF
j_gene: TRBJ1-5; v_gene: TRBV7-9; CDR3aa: CASSPRGDRGRQPQHF
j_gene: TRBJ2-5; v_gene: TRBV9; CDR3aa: CASSVRSLAGQETQYF
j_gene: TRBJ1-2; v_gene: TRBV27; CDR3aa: CASRLQSNYGYTF
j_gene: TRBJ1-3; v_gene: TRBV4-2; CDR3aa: CASSRVDSSSGNTIYF
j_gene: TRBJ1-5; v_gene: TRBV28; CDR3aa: CASSLIQGPQPQHF
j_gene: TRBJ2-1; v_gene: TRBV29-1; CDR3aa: CSLQTGGSGNEQFF
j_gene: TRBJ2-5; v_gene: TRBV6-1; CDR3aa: CASSDWGGQETQYF
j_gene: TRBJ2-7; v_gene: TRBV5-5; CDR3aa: CASSFREVPYREQYF
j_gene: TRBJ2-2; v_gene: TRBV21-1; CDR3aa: CASSTQGDTGELFF
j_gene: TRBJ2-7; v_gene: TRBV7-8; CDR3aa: CASSLGTGGIYEQYF
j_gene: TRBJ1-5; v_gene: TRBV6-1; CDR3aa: CASSEAPGGDQPQHF
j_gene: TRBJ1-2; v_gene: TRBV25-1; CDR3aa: CASSGPVQGISYGYTF
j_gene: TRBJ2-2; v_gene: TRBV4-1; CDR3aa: CASSHYGTGGQNTGELFF
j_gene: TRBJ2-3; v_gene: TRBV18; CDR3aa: CASSPPGQATDTQYF
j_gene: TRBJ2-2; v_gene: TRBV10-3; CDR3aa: CAISDRQPLNTGELFF
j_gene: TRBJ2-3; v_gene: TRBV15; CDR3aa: CATSRDKTGDPYF